The 20 T cell receptor beta chains listed next were all sequenced from one sample in a study of cytomegalovirus exposure and HLA in healthy donors. The PCR employed 60 Vbeta primers together with 13 Jbeta primers. Some clones are missing from TCRdb's copy, which holds only in-frame ones; the method was immunoSEQ multiplex PCR. The data show 95,000 to 150,000 clones, about 78% seen once. What was sequenced was PBMCs. The receptors were gathered from a woman between 40 and 50 years old in good health and CMV-seropositive.

This clone was observed a few times. The chain carries TRBV10-1 and TRBJ1-2; 8 nucleotides agree with TRBD1. Germline V gene data show CDR1 as WNHNN and CDR2 as SYGVQD (reference sequence). CDR3 size: 13 residues. The V gene end was trimmed by 8 bases and the J gene end by 4 bases; junction bases not matched to a gene: 6. The chain's CDR3 is CASPRTGTYGYTF. The CDR3 coding sequence is TGCGCCAGCCCCCGGACAGGGACCTATGGCTACACCTTC.

The J gene is TRBJ2-7, the V gene TRBV5-1; possible D gene TRBD1, 6 bases. Germline assignment: CDR1 SGHRS and CDR2 YFSETQ. The CDR3 runs to 15 residues. V dropped 2 bases and J dropped 4 bases, with 16 bases sitting between them. CDR3 loop: CASSLTPGQLYEQYF. Here the CDR3 DNA reads TGCGCCAGCAGCTTAACCCCGGGACAACTGTACGAGCAGTACTTC.

This clone was counted once. V is TRBV6-5 and J is TRBJ2-7; 9 bases line up with TRBD1. J gave up 7 bases and V 6 bases, and 4 bases lay outside the gene matches. CDR3 length: 12 amino acids. Looked up from germline, CDR1 is MNHEY and CDR2 is SVGAGI. The CDR3 here is CASRQGAGEQYF. The CDR3 DNA is TGTGCCAGCAGACAGGGGGCTGGGGAGCAGTACTTC.

The chain couples TRBV7-9 to TRBJ2-2, with D perhaps matching TRBD1 (6 bases). The CDR3 is 14 amino acids. Trimming took off 4 bases at V and 5 bases at J, with 11 bases between the two ends. Germline V lookup: CDR1 SEHNR, CDR2 FQNEAQ (reference sequence). The CDR3 protein is CASSSYRETGELFF. The CDR3 region has the DNA TGTGCCAGCAGCTCTTACAGGGAAACCGGGGAGCTGTTTTTT.

V usage is TRBV29-1 and J usage is TRBJ2-1; maybe TRBD1 (6 bases). The ends were cut back, 2 bases at V and 1 base at J, with 9 bases in the middle. CDR3 size: 14 residues. The V gene's germline CDR1 is SQVTM and CDR2 ANQGSEA. CDR3 nucleotide sequence: TGCAGCGTTGAAAAGGGGGATTCCTACAATGAGCAGTTCTTC. Translated, it gives CSVEKGDSYNEQFF.

The chain joins TRBV6-5 to TRBJ2-7; TRBD2 matches at 15 bases. The CDR3 sequence is 15 residues long. Germline V CDR1 and CDR2: MNHEY, SVGAGI. Losses at the gene ends were 6 bases for V and 7 bases for J; bases not matched to a gene: 7. The CDR3 nucleotides are TGTGCCAGCAGCCCAGGACTAGCGGGGGGGCTTGAGCAGTACTTC. Translation gives CASSPGLAGGLEQYF.

This clone was recorded at least ten times. The CDR3 DNA follows: TGCGCCAGCAGCCAAGGAGGGCCCGTCGGGGGCTACACCTTC. Protein sequence: CASSQGGPVGGYTF. V usage is TRBV4-1 and J usage is TRBJ1-2, with unresolved D. V gave up 1 base and J gave up 8 bases, with 14 bases separating them. The CDR3 has 14 residues. In germline, CDR1 is MGHRA, CDR2 YSYEKL.

The V gene is TRBV2, the J gene TRBJ1-6, with a possible D match to TRBD1 (6 bases). V was pared by 10 bases and J by 6 bases, with 13 bases between. Per the germline V gene, CDR1 is SNHLY and CDR2 is FYNNEI. This CDR3 has 13 amino acids. CDR3 sequence: CATRTESNSPLHF. As DNA, the CDR3 is TGTGCCACGAGGACAGAGTCTAATTCACCCCTCCACTTT.

This rearrangement joins TRBV5-1 to TRBJ1-6; D is uncertain. Trimming shortened V by 0 bases and J by 9 bases, and 10 bases separated the two germline ends. This CDR3 has 14 amino acids. Germline V gene sequence: CDR1 SGHRS, CDR2 YFSETQ. The CDR3 nucleotides are TGCGCCAGCAGCTTGGACAGTTTTGGTTCACCCCTCCACTTT. Amino acid sequence: CASSLDSFGSPLHF.

The CDR3 is CASRGTGGNTIYF. As DNA, the CDR3 is TGTGCCAGCAGGGGGACAGGGGGCAACACCATATATTTT. The chain employs TRBV5-4 and TRBJ1-3, with 12 nucleotides matching TRBD1. The V and J ends lost 5 bases and 7 bases, in that order; junction bases with no gene match: 1. The CDR3 contains 13 residues. The V gene's germline CDR1 is SGHNT and CDR2 YYREEE (reference sequence).

Only a few counts were recorded for this clone. The V gene is TRBV4-3, the J gene TRBJ1-1; D gene uncertain. Germline-derived CDR1 and CDR2 are LGHNA and YSLEER. The CDR3 runs to 16 residues. V was shortened by 4 bases and J by 0 bases, with 15 bases between the two germline ends. The CDR3 nucleotides read TGCGCCAGCAGCCCCAGGTCCCAGGCCCTGAACACTGAAGCTTTCTTT. This sequence encodes CASSPRSQALNTEAFF.

J is TRBJ2-6 and V is TRBV9; 7 bases are shared with TRBD1. This CDR3 is built from 14 residues. Germline V CDR1 and CDR2: SGDLS, YYNGEE. V lost 6 bases, J lost 2 bases, and 2 bases stayed unmatched. CDR3 sequence (DNA): TGTGCCAGCAAGGGGGCGGCTGGGGCCAACGTCCTGACTTTC. The encoded protein is CASKGAAGANVLTF.

The chain is built from TRBV7-2 and TRBJ2-2; D uncertain. V shed 2 bases and J shed 1 base, with 5 bases lying between them. The CDR3 length is 14 residues. Germline CDR1 reads SGHTA; CDR2 reads FQGNSA. CDR3 nucleotides: TGTGCCAGCAGCTTATTTCAGAACACCGGGGAGCTGTTTTTT. Translated, it gives CASSLFQNTGELFF.

The V call is TRBV7-9, the J call TRBJ2-2; the match to TRBD2 covers 10 bases. CDR1 and CDR2 from the germline V gene are SEHNR and FQNEAQ (reference sequence). The CDR3 sequence is 17 residues long. The V and J ends lost 5 bases and 5 bases, in that order; junction bases with no gene match: 11. DNA of the CDR3: TGTGCCAGCAGCCCGGGGAGGGCTAGCGGGGGAACCGGGGAGCTGTTTTTT. The encoded protein is CASSPGRASGGTGELFF.

This rearrangement joins TRBV4-3 to TRBJ1-3, with 8 bases that match TRBD1. V trimming: 0 bases; J trimming: 2 bases; junction bases outside the gene matches: 0. The length of the CDR3 is 15 residues. Germline CDR1 is LGHNA and CDR2 is YSLEER. The CDR3 DNA follows: TGCGCCAGCAGCCAAGACAGGGGGCCTGGAAACACCATATATTTT. Translated: CASSQDRGPGNTIYF.

This clone was recorded a few times. CDR3 nucleotide sequence: TGCGCCAGCAGCCAAGATGGGAGTAACACCGGGGAGCTGTTTTTT. Its translation is CASSQDGSNTGELFF. The rearrangement uses TRBV4-1 and TRBJ2-2, with a weak D call TRBD2 (5 bases). V was trimmed by 0 bases and J by 2 bases, leaving 7 bases between them. CDR1 is MGHRA and CDR2 is YSYEKL in the germline V gene. The CDR3 spans 15 residues.

This chain connects TRBV6-6 to TRBJ2-3; 8 positions match TRBD2. The CDR3 consists of 15 residues. Germline values: CDR1 MNHNY, CDR2 SVGAGI (reference sequence). V lost 5 bases, J lost 2 bases, and 6 bases stayed unmatched. The CDR3: CASSDTRGVTDTQYF. The CDR3 nucleotides are TGTGCCAGCAGTGACACGCGGGGGGTCACAGATACGCAGTATTTT.

This clone occurred once. The J gene is TRBJ1-2, the V gene TRBV2; D remains ambiguous. Germline V gene data show CDR1 as SNHLY and CDR2 as FYNNEI. V was shortened by 6 bases and J by 5 bases, with 10 bases between the two germline ends. The length of the CDR3 is 12 residues. The CDR3 region is CASRPLEYGYTF. Here the CDR3 DNA reads TGTGCCAGCAGACCCCTGGAGTATGGCTACACCTTC. The full variable domain, completed using reference TRBV2 and TRBJ1-2, is EPEVTQTPSHQVTQMGQEVILRCVPISNHLYFYWYRQILGQKVEFLVSFYNNEISEKSEIFDDQFSVERPDGSNFTLKIRSTKLEDSAMYFCASRPLEYGYTFGSGTRLTVV.

The CDR3 nucleotides read TGTGCCAGCAGCGTAGGGGGCGGCGCGGATACGCAGTATTTT. It codes for CASSVGGGADTQYF. The V call is TRBV9, the J call TRBJ2-3, with D possibly TRBD1 on 5 matching bases. This CDR3 has 14 residues. Germline loops: CDR1 SGDLS, CDR2 YYNGEE. V lost 0 bases and J lost 6, with 11 bases in between.

The chain recombines TRBV6-6 with TRBJ1-1; 7 nucleotides match TRBD1. Trimming at V came to 6 bases and at J to 2 bases, leaving 12 bases not matched to a gene. There are 16 residues in the CDR3. Germline loops: CDR1 MNHNY, CDR2 SVGAGI (reference sequence). The CDR3: CASRLEPGTVNTEAFF. The CDR3 bases are TGTGCCAGCAGGCTCGAGCCCGGGACAGTTAACACTGAAGCTTTCTTT.